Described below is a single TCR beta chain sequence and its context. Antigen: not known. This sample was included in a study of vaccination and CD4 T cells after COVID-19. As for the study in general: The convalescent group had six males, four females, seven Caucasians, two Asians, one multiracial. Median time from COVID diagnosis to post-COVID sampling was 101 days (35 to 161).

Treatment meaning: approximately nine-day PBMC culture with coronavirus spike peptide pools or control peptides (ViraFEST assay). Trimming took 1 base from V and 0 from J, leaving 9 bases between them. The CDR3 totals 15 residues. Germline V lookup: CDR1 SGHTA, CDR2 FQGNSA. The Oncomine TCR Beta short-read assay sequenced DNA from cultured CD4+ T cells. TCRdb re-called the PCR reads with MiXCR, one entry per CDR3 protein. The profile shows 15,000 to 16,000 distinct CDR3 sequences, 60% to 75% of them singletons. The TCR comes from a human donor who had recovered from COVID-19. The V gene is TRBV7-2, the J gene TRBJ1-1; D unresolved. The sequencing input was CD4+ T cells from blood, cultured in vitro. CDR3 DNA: TGTGCCAGCAGCTTAGTGTCAGGCATGAACACTGAAGCTTTCTTT. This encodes CASSLVSGMNTEAFF.